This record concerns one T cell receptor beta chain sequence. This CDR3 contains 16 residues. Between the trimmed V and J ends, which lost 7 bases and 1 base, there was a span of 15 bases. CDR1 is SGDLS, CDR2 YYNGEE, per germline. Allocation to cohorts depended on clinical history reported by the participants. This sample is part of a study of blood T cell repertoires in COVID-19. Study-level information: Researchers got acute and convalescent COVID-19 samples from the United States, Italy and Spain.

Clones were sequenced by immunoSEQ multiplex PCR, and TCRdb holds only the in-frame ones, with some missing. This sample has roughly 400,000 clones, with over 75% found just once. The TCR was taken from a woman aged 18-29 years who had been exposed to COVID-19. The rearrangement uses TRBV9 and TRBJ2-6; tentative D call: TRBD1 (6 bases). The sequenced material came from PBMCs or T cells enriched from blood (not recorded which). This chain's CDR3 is CASWGRGGSGANVLTF. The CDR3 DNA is TGTGCCAGCTGGGGCAGGGGCGGATCTGGGGCCAACGTCCTGACTTTC.